This T cell receptor beta chain came from a study of CD8+CD57+ T cells in acquired aplastic anemia. Study-level background: On average, sorted CD4+ and CD8+ cells gave 3 to 4 ug of DNA. Study-level results: Patients and controls shared about 30 CD8+ CDR3 sequences, which appeared highly expressed in patients and within their immunodominant clones.

Remarks on this clonotype: The antigen remains undetermined.

The V gene lost 11 bases and the J gene lost 16 bases, with 12 bases spanning the gap. Germline assignment: CDR1 SNHLY and CDR2 FYNNEI. The CDR3 is 9 residues long. Only patients with CD8+CD57+ cell expansion on flow cytometry were chosen for sequencing. Among the patients, all had severe acquired aplastic anemia. Patients had undergone no therapy by the time their blood was sampled. The TCR beta profiling, which covered VDJ combination and CDR3 sequence, was carried out using genomic DNA as the template. MiXCR, applied by TCRdb to the reads, yields one record per CDR3 protein. The sample records 150,000 or so distinct CDR3 sequences, roughly 54% being singletons.

The sample was sorted CD4+, CD8+, or CD8+CD57+ T cells (not recorded which) from PBMCs. This clonotype originated in a human donor with aplastic anemia. J is TRBJ1-6 and V is TRBV2; D perhaps matches TRBD1 (6 bases). The CDR3 here is CAQDSQLHF. The CDR3 nucleotides read TGTGCCCAGGACAGCCAACTCCACTTT.